The clone carrying this T cell receptor (beta chain) was seen more than once but under ten times. No antigen is known for it. The data originate from a study of naive and memory T cell subsets. Overnight CMV lysate stimulation of fresh PBMCs defined donor CMV status by CD4+ IFNgamma. Sorting gates: effector memory CD45RA-CD27-, EMRA CD45RA+CD27-. Both TRBC1 and TRBC2 were covered by a beta constant-region primer of two equimolar oligonucleotides. The ligated cDNA underwent four PCR rounds using SP2 and nested alpha and beta constant-region primers. A 12-nucleotide UMI and the SP2 primer were added to the cDNA 3' end by oligonucleotide ligation. TCRdb redid the calling of the UMI-ligation and nested PCR reads with MiXCR, one entry per CDR3 protein. The sample holds more than 6,000 distinct CDR3 sequences; under 30% are singletons and the top ten take roughly 60%. The study, taken as a whole, reports: Naive and memory subsets had different power law exponents for TCR abundance.

V lost 4 bases to trimming and J lost 5 bases; unmatched junction nucleotides: 5. Germline V gives CDR1 KGHSH, CDR2 LQKENI. The CDR3 spans 13 residues. The specimen was CD8+ TEMRA cells from blood. The subset denotes: effector memory re-expressing CD45RA, CD45RA+ CD27-. The clonotype was recovered from a human donor in good health. The genes are TRBV18 and TRBJ2-7, with 7 nucleotides matching TRBD1. CDR3 region: CASSRDDRDEQYF. The CDR3 region has the DNA TGTGCCAGCTCACGGGACGACAGGGACGAGCAGTACTTC.